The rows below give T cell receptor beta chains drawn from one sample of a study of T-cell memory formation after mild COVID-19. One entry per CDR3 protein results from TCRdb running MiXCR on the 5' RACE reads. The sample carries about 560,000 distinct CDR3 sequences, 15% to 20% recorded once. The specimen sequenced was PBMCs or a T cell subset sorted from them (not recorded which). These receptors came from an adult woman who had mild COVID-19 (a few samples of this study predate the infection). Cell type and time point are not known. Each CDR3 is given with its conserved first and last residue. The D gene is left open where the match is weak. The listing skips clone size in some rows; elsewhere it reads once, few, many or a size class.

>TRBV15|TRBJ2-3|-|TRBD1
TGTGCCACCCAAGACAGGGGCACGCACACAGATACGCAGTATTTT
CATQDRGTHTDTQYF
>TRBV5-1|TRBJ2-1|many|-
TGCGCCAGCAGCCCGGAACAGGGCCTGGGCAATGAGCAGTTCTTC
CASSPEQGLGNEQFF
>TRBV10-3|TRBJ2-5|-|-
TGTGCCATCAGTGAACCATTACAAGAGACCCAGTACTTC
CAISEPLQETQYF
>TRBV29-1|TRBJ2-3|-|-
TGCAGCGTTGTGGGCGGGTCTAGCACAGATACGCAGTATTTT
CSVVGGSSTDTQYF
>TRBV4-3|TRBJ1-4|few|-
TGCGCCAGCAGCCGGTGGGGACTAGGGATGGGAAAACTGTTTTTT
CASSRWGLGMGKLFF
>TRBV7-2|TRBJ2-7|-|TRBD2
TGTGCCAGCAGCCGAGGGACTAGCGGGAGTAACCACGAGCAGTACTTC
CASSRGTSGSNHEQYF
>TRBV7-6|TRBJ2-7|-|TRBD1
TGTGCCAGCAGCTTAGGGACAGGGGAACACGAGCAGTACTTC
CASSLGTGEHEQYF
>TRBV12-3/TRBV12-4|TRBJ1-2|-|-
TGTGCCAGCAGGGACCGGGTCGACTATGGCTACACCTTC
CASRDRVDYGYTF
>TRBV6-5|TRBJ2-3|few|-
TGTGCCAGCAGTCCGAAAATAGCAGATACGCAGTATTTT
CASSPKIADTQYF
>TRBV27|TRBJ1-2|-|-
TGTGCCAGCAGTTCTCATCAGGGGAACTATGGCTACACCTTC
CASSSHQGNYGYTF
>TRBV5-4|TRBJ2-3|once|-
TGTGCCAGCAGCTTGGGCCGGGAGTGGACAGATACGCAGTATTTT
CASSLGREWTDTQYF
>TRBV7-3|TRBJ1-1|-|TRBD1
TGTGCCAGCAGCTTAACCGGGACAGGTTACATGAACACTGAAGCTTTCTTT
CASSLTGTGYMNTEAFF
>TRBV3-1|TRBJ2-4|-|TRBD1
TGTGCCAGCAGCCACCGGACAGGGGGATCGAACATTCAGTACTTC
CASSHRTGGSNIQYF
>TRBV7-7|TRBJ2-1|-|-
TGTGCTAGCAGCTTAGTCCTAGGGAACAATGAGCAGTTCTTC
CASSLVLGNNEQFF
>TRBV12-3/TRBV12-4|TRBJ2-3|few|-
TGTGCCAGCAGTATAACTAGCTCGAGCACAGATACGCAGTATTTT
CASSITSSSTDTQYF
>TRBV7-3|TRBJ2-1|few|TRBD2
TGTGCCAGCAGCTTTTCTGGGGGATTGGCTAGCGGGTACAATGAGCAGTTCTTC
CASSFSGGLASGYNEQFF
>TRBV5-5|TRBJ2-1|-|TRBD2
TGTGCCAGCAGCTTGTTGGGAGGGCCTCGAGAAAATGAGCAGTTCTTC
CASSLLGGPRENEQFF
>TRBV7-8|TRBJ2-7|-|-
TGTGCCAGCAGCAAATGGGACTTCTACGAGCAGTACTTC
CASSKWDFYEQYF
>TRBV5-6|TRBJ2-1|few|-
TGTGCCAGCAGCCTCCTGGACTGGAGCGATGAGCAGTTCTTC
CASSLLDWSDEQFF
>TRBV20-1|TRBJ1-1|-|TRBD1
TGCAGTGCTAGAGATTTATCACGGAGGGGGCTGGAAACTGAAGCTTTCTTT
CSARDLSRRGLETEAFF
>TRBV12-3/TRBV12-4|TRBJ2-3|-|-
TGTGCCAGCAGTTTAGAATGGGAGGAGAGTGAAGATACGCAGTATTTT
CASSLEWEESEDTQYF
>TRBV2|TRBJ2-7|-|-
TGTGCCAGCAGGATCGGGATTACCTACGAGCAGTACTTC
CASRIGITYEQYF
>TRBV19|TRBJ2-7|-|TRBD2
TGTGCCAGTAGTATCAGGACTAGCGGGTCCTACGAGCAGTACTTC
CASSIRTSGSYEQYF
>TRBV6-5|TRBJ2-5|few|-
TGTGCCAGCAGTTACCTTTTCACGGAGAGGCAAGAGACCCAGTACTTC
CASSYLFTERQETQYF
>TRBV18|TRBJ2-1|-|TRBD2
TGTGCCAGCTCACAACCGGGACTAGCGGGTTTGAATGAGCAGTTCTTC
CASSQPGLAGLNEQFF
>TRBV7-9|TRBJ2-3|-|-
TGTGCCAGCAGCGTAGGACAGCCGACAGATACGCAGTATTTT
CASSVGQPTDTQYF
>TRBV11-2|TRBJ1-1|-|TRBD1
TGTGCCAGCAGCCTTCGGACAGGGGAGGGCACTGAAGCTTTCTTT
CASSLRTGEGTEAFF
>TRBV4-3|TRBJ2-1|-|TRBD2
TGCGCCAGCAGCCAAGATGCCGGGACTAGCGGGAGCTATGAGCAGTTCTTC
CASSQDAGTSGSYEQFF
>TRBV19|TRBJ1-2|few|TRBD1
TGTGCCAGTGCTTCCACAGGAGGGACAGTTTATGGCTACACCTTC
CASASTGGTVYGYTF
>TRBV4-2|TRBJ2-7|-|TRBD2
TGTGCCAGCAGCCCGATCAGCGGGGGCCACGAGCAGTACTTC
CASSPISGGHEQYF
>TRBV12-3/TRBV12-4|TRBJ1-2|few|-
TGTGCCAGCAGTCGCGAAGGGATCGGTGGCTACACCTTC
CASSREGIGGYTF
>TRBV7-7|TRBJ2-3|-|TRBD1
TGTGCCAGCAGCCACGGGACAGGGGATACGCAGTATTTT
CASSHGTGDTQYF
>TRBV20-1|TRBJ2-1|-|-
TGCAGTGCTAGAGTGCCCCGATCCTACAATGAGCAGTTCTTC
CSARVPRSYNEQFF
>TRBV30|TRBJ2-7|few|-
TGTGCCTGGAGCCCGGACAGATACTACGAGCAGTACTTC
CAWSPDRYYEQYF
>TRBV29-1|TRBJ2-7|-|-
TGCAGCGTTGGGGCAGGCTCCTACGAGCAGTACTTC
CSVGAGSYEQYF
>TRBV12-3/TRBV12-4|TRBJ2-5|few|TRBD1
TGTGCCAGCAGTTTAAGGACAGGGTCGGAGACCCAGTACTTC
CASSLRTGSETQYF
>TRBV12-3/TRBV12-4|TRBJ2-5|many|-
TGTGCCAGCAGTTTAAGGCAGGGCGGAGAGACCCAGTACTTC
CASSLRQGGETQYF
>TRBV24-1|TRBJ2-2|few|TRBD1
TGTGCCACCAGACAGGGGAAGGGAATAGGCGGGGAGCTGTTTTTT
CATRQGKGIGGELFF
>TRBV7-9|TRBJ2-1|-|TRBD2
TGTGCCAGCAGCTGGGGACTAGCGGGATGGGATGAGCAGTTCTTC
CASSWGLAGWDEQFF
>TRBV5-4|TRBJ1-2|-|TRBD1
TGTGCCAGCAGCAACATTACAGGGGGGGCCTATGGCTACACCTTC
CASSNITGGAYGYTF
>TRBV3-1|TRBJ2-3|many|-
TGTGCAGCCGGAGCAGATACGCAGTATTTT
CAAGADTQYF
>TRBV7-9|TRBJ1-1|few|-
TGTGCCAGCAGCTTACGAGGCTCACCGAACACTGAAGCTTTCTTT
CASSLRGSPNTEAFF
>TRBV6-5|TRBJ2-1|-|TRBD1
TGTGCCAGCAGTTCCGGGACAGGGTTCGATGGGTTAAACAATGAGCAGTTCTTC
CASSSGTGFDGLNNEQFF
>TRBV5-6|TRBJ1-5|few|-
TGTGCCAGCAGCTTGTACCCGGGGAACCAGCCCCAGCATTTT
CASSLYPGNQPQHF
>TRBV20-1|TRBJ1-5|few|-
TGCAGTGCTATCTCCGGGGTTGGCAATCAGCCCCAGCATTTT
CSAISGVGNQPQHF
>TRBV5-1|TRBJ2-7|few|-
TGCGCCAGCGGGCTGGGGGACTACGAGCAGTACTTC
CASGLGDYEQYF
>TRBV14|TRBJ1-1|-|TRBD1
TGTGCCAGCAGCCAAGTTCAGGGGGCCTACACTGAAGCTTTCTTT
CASSQVQGAYTEAFF
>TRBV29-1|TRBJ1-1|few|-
TGCAGCGTTGTTACAGACTACACTGAAGCTTTCTTT
CSVVTDYTEAFF
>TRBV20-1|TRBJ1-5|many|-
TGCAGTGCTAGAGAAAATCAGCCCCAGCATTTT
CSARENQPQHF
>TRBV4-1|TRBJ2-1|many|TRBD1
TGCGCCAGCAGCCAACAACAGGGGAAGGGTCACAATGAGCAGTTCTTC
CASSQQQGKGHNEQFF
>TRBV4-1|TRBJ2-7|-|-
TGCGCCAGCAGCCAAGAAACCAGGGACATGGACGAGCAGTACTTC
CASSQETRDMDEQYF
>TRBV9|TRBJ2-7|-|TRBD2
TGTGCCAGCAGCGTAGCTAGCGGGGCCTTTTACGAGCAGTACTTC
CASSVASGAFYEQYF
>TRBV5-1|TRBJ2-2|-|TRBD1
TGCGCCAGCAGCTCGAGGACAGGGGGCACCGGGGAGCTGTTTTTT
CASSSRTGGTGELFF
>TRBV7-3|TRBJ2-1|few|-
TGTGCCAGCAGCTTGTTGAGCGGTCTAAATGAGCAGTTCTTC
CASSLLSGLNEQFF
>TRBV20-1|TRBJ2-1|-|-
TGCAGTAGCCGAAGGTCCGGTGAGCAGTTCTTC
CSSRRSGEQFF